These 21 T cell receptor beta chains originate from one sample sequenced in a study of shared T cell receptors in the human thymus. Data came from immunoSEQ multiplex PCR; TCRdb stores just in-frame clones and leaves some out. This sample has about 500,000 clones, with approximately 78% found just once. The data also belong to a second study, concerning human thymus T cells.

The specimen sequenced was thymocytes. Source of these receptors: a boy under two years old with a congenital heart defect.

This clone was observed once. V usage is TRBV11-2 and J usage is TRBJ2-7; TRBD2 aligns across 8 bases. This CDR3 has 14 residues. Germline V gene sequence: CDR1 SGHAT, CDR2 FQNNGV. Trimming removed 6 bases from V and 5 bases from J; junction bases left unmatched: 9. CDR3 bases: TGTGCCAGCAGTCTAGGGCTAGCGGGCCACGAGCAGTACTTC. It encodes CASSLGLAGHEQYF.

V gene TRBV7-9 combines with J gene TRBJ2-7; unclear D gene. V lost 1 base and J 7 bases, leaving 11 bases between the germline ends. Germline lookup yields CDR1 SEHNR and CDR2 FQNEAQ (reference sequence). The CDR3 totals 13 residues. CDR3 sequence: CASSLGPDLEQYF. DNA of the CDR3: TGTGCCAGCAGCTTAGGGCCCGATCTGGAGCAGTACTTC.

This clone was detected a few times. J is TRBJ2-4 and V is TRBV19; D may be TRBD1 (6 bases). The V end was cut by 6 bases, the J end by 2 bases, with 11 bases between. CDR1 LNHDA and CDR2 SQIVND come from the germline V gene (reference sequence). The CDR3 covers 14 residues. The CDR3 DNA sequence: TGTGCCAGTAGACCGGACAGCCCCAAAAACATTCAGTACTTC. Its protein product is CASRPDSPKNIQYF. The whole variable domain, filled in from reference TRBV19 and TRBJ2-4, reads DGGITQSPKYLFRKEGQNVTLSCEQNLNHDAMYWYRQDPGQGLRLIYYSQIVNDFQKGDIAEGYSVSREKKESFPLTVTSAQKNPTAFYLCASRPDSPKNIQYFGAGTRLSVL.

The V gene is TRBV19, the J gene TRBJ2-1; 12 nucleotides align to TRBD2. The CDR3 extends over 16 amino acids. Looked up from germline, CDR1 is LNHDA and CDR2 is SQIVND (reference sequence). The trim removed 6 bases at V and 0 bases at J, leaving 3 bases unmatched. As DNA, the CDR3 is TGTGCCAGTAGGCCGGGACTAGCGGGCTCCTACAATGAGCAGTTCTTC. This sequence encodes CASRPGLAGSYNEQFF.

This clone came up once. The CDR3 loop is CASSLQGTTYNEQFF. CDR3 nucleotide sequence: TGTGCCAGCAGTTTACAGGGGACGACCTACAATGAGCAGTTCTTC. V gene TRBV28 combines with J gene TRBJ2-1, with a possible D match to TRBD1 (6 bases). V dropped 2 bases and J dropped 2 bases, with 10 bases sitting between them. This CDR3 is 15 amino acids long. Per the germline V gene, CDR1 is MDHEN and CDR2 is SYDVKM.

The chain employs TRBV6-5 and TRBJ2-3, with D hard to call. The V end was cut by 0 bases, the J end by 6 bases, with 13 bases between. This CDR3 spans 15 amino acids. Per the germline V gene, CDR1 is MNHEY and CDR2 is SVGAGI. The CDR3 spells CASSYSAASRDTQYF. CDR3 DNA: TGTGCCAGCAGTTACTCGGCGGCTAGTAGGGATACGCAGTATTTT.

This rearrangement joins TRBV4-1 to TRBJ2-4; the match to TRBD2 covers 7 bases. The CDR3 extends over 16 amino acids. The V gene's germline CDR1 is MGHRA and CDR2 YSYEKL. V shed 2 bases and J 8 bases; nucleotides not matched to a gene: 12. For the CDR3, the DNA is TGCGCCAGCAGCCAAAGGGCCGGGGGGAGATGGGACATTCAGTACTTC. Translation gives CASSQRAGGRWDIQYF.

The chain couples TRBV30 to TRBJ1-2; D remains ambiguous. This CDR3 region has 10 residues. V lost 4 bases and J lost 8, with 8 bases in between. Germline V gene sequence: CDR1 GTSNPN, CDR2 SVGIG (reference sequence). The DNA of the CDR3 is TGTGCCTGGACTCTCTCCGGCTACACCTTC. The encoded protein is CAWTLSGYTF. Variable domain in full (rest from reference TRBV30 and TRBJ1-2): SQTIHQWPATLVQPVGSPLSLECTVEGTSNPNLYWYRQAAGRGLQLLFYSVGIGQISSEVPQNLSASRPQDRQFILSSKKLLLSDSGFYLCAWTLSGYTFGSGTRLTVV.

V usage is TRBV29-1 and J usage is TRBJ1-4; tentative D call: TRBD1 (5 bases). The CDR3 has 14 residues. V was clipped by 0 bases and J by 8 bases, with 13 bases between them. The germline V gene has CDR1 SQVTM and CDR2 ANQGSEA. The chain's CDR3 is CSVEDRGRGEKLFF. CDR3 sequence (DNA): TGCAGCGTTGAAGACCGCGGCCGGGGGGAAAAACTGTTTTTT.

The chain links TRBV7-9 to TRBJ2-7, with D perhaps matching TRBD2 (6 bases). The germline V and J ends were trimmed by 6 bases and 2 bases, with 8 bases remaining between them. CDR3 length equals 12 residues. Germline CDR1 and CDR2: SEHNR and FQNEAQ (reference sequence). CDR3 nucleotide sequence: TGTGCCAGCAGAGGGACTGCCTACGAGCAGTACTTC. Its protein product is CASRGTAYEQYF.

The V and J genes are TRBV27 and TRBJ2-3; 7 nucleotides agree with TRBD2. J was trimmed by 6 bases and V by 6 bases; bases with no gene match: 21. There are 18 residues in the CDR3. Germline lookup yields CDR1 MNHEY and CDR2 SMNVEV (reference sequence). CDR3 DNA: TGTGCCAGCAGCTACACAGGACTAGGCCTTAACCCCTTCGATACGCAGTATTTT. Translation: CASSYTGLGLNPFDTQYF.

The chain uses TRBV19 and TRBJ1-2, with D possibly being TRBD1 (6 bases). This CDR3 has 11 residues. V dropped 9 bases and J dropped 9 bases, with 14 bases sitting between them. Germline CDR1 is LNHDA and CDR2 is SQIVND (reference sequence). This chain's CDR3 is CASTGQNCYTF. CDR3 nucleotides: TGTGCCAGCACTGGACAGAACTGCTACACCTTC. Complete variable domain (other parts from reference TRBV19 and TRBJ1-2): DGGITQSPKYLFRKEGQNVTLSCEQNLNHDAMYWYRQDPGQGLRLIYYSQIVNDFQKGDIAEGYSVSREKKESFPLTVTSAQKNPTAFYLCASTGQNCYTFGSGTRLTVV.

V and J are TRBV4-2 and TRBJ2-1; D unclear. CDR1 is LGHNA and CDR2 is YNFKEQ in the germline V gene. Trimming pared 0 bases from V and 1 base from J, leaving 4 bases between. The CDR3 sequence is 14 residues long. CDR3 protein: CASSQDGSYNEQFF. CDR3 nucleotide sequence: TGTGCCAGCAGCCAAGACGGTTCCTACAATGAGCAGTTCTTC.

The J gene is TRBJ2-7, the V gene TRBV27; D is possibly TRBD2 (6 bases). In germline, CDR1 is MNHEY, CDR2 SMNVEV (reference sequence). This CDR3 comprises 14 residues. Trimming removed 11 bases at V and 2 bases at J, with 19 bases between. The DNA for the CDR3 is TGTGCCGTTGGAGGAGGGTGGTATCCCTACGAGCAGTACTTC. It is translated as CAVGGGWYPYEQYF.

V and J are TRBV14 and TRBJ2-7, with 8 bases matching TRBD2. This CDR3 region has 14 residues. Germline V lookup: CDR1 SGHDN, CDR2 FVKESK. After removal of 3 bases from V and 7 bases from J, the junction contained 8 bases not matched to a gene. The CDR3 spells CASSHLSGSGEQYF. The CDR3 coding sequence is TGTGCCAGCAGCCACCTGAGCGGGAGTGGGGAGCAGTACTTC.

This clone was counted only a few times. The J gene is TRBJ1-2, the V gene TRBV6-1, with TRBD1 matching 9 bases. This CDR3 comprises 15 residues. Germline trimming cut 5 bases from V and 2 bases from J; bases unmatched to any gene: 6. Looked up from germline, CDR1 is MNHNS and CDR2 is SASEGT. CDR3 loop: CASSPRDRENYGYTF. The DNA of the CDR3 is TGTGCCAGCAGTCCCCGGGACAGGGAAAACTATGGCTACACCTTC.

The genes are TRBV19 and TRBJ1-2, with D perhaps TRBD1 (6 bases). Trimming cost V 7 bases and J 0 bases, with 15 bases left between them. Germline V CDR1 and CDR2: LNHDA, SQIVND (reference sequence). This CDR3 is built from 15 residues. The CDR3 DNA reads TGTGCCAGTACCCCAGGACAGCGGTCTAACTATGGCTACACCTTC. It yields the protein CASTPGQRSNYGYTF.

The gene calls are TRBV7-3 and TRBJ1-1; D perhaps matches TRBD1 (6 bases). V was cut by 4 bases and J by 9 bases, with 15 bases left in between. This CDR3 has 13 residues. Looked up from germline, CDR1 is SGHTA and CDR2 is FQGTGA. CDR3 sequence reads: CASSSFPGHQAFF. The CDR3 DNA sequence: TGTGCCAGCAGCTCGTTTCCGGGACACCAAGCTTTCTTT.

The V and J genes are TRBV4-3 and TRBJ2-7; tentatively, D is TRBD2 (6 bases). Germline V lookup: CDR1 LGHNA, CDR2 YSLEER. This CDR3 is built from 18 residues. Trimming shortened V by 4 bases and J by 0 bases, and 22 bases separated the two germline ends. For the CDR3, the DNA is TGCGCCAGCAGCCGATATCTAGGCGGGAATACGAGCTCCTACGAGCAGTACTTC. Encoded protein: CASSRYLGGNTSSYEQYF.

There are a few counts of this clone. This sequence joins TRBV4-2 and TRBJ2-1, with 9 bases identical to TRBD2. CDR1 is LGHNA and CDR2 is YNFKEQ in the germline V gene. Trimming took 3 bases from V and 15 from J; bases not matched to a gene: 9. This CDR3 spans 13 amino acids. The CDR3 sequence is CASSQKGAGGLFF. The CDR3 coding sequence is TGTGCCAGCAGCCAGAAAGGAGCGGGAGGACTGTTCTTC.

The CDR3 region is CASTPGGVTNTGELFF. CDR3 in DNA: TGTGCCAGCACCCCAGGAGGGGTCACGAACACCGGGGAGCTGTTTTTT. The chain is built from TRBV13 and TRBJ2-2; the D gene is possibly TRBD2 (6 bases). Germline CDR1 PRHDT, CDR2 FYEKMQ (reference sequence). This CDR3 has 16 amino acids. V was shortened by 7 bases and J by 0 bases, with 15 bases between the two germline ends.